The clone carrying this T cell receptor (beta chain) showed up just a few times. Antigen unknown. The PCR contained 60 Vbeta and 13 Jbeta primers. The protocol was immunoSEQ multiplex PCR, while the TCRdb copy is restricted to in-frame clones and leaves out a portion. Of some 100,000 clones listed, roughly 77% are singletons. The length of the CDR3 is 14 residues. Unmatched junction bases numbered 2, after V lost 4 bases and J lost 5 bases. Germline V gene data show CDR1 as SGHRS and CDR2 as YFSETQ. These data are taken from a study of cytomegalovirus exposure and HLA in healthy donors. Across the study: An early release of data contained roughly 90 million unique TCRs, which came from HLA-typed donors.

Notes on the study in general: Sequence variants that were highly shared formed a cluster that was likely a sequencing artifact. For TCR beta chains, V- and J-gene trimming was later linked to a missense DCLRE1C variant.

This clonotype originated in a woman aged 45-65 years in good health and CMV-seropositive. The V call is TRBV5-1, the J call TRBJ2-5; 13 positions match TRBD2. Material for sequencing was PBMCs. CDR3 loop: CASSPGLAGETQYF. The DNA for the CDR3 is TGCGCCAGCAGCCCGGGACTAGCGGGGGAGACCCAGTACTTC.